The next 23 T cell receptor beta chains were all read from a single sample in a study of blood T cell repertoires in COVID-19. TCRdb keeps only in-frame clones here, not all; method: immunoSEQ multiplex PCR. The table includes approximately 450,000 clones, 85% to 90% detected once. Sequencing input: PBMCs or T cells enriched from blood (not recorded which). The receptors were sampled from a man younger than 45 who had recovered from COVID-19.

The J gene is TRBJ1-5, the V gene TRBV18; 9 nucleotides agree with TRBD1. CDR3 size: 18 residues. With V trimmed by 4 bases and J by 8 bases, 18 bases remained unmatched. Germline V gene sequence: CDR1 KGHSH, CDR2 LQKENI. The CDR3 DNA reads TGTGCCAGCTCACTCCTGCAACTCCGACAGGGGGTTCCCGAGCCCCAGCATTTT. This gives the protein CASSLLQLRQGVPEPQHF. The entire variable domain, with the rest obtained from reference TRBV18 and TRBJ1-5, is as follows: NAGVMQNPRHLVRRRGQEARLRCSPMKGHSHVYWYRQLPEEGLKFMVYLQKENIIDESGMPKERFSAEFPKEGPSILRIQQVVRGDSAAYFCASSLLQLRQGVPEPQHFGDGTRLSIL.

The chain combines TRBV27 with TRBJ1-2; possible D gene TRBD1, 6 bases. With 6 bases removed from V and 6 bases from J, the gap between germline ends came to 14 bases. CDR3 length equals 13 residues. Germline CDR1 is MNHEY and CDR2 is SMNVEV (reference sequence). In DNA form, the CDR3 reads TGTGCCAGCAGCCATGGGGGGGCTCATGGCTACACCTTC. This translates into CASSHGGAHGYTF.

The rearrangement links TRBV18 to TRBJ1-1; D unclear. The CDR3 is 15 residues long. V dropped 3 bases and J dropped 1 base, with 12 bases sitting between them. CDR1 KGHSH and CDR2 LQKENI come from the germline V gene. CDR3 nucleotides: TGTGCCAGCTCACCCGAGACAACGGCGAACACTGAAGCTTTCTTT. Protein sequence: CASSPETTANTEAFF.

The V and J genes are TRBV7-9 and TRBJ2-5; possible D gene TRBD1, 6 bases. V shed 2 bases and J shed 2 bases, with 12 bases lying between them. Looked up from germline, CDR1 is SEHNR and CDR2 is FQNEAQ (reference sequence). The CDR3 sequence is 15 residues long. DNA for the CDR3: TGTGCCAGCAGCTTACCAGGGGCGCTACAAGAGACCCAGTACTTC. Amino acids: CASSLPGALQETQYF. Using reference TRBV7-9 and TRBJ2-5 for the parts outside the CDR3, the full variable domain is DTGVSQNPRHKITKRGQNVTFRCDPISEHNRLYWYRQTLGQGPEFLTYFQNEAQLEKSRLLSDRFSAERPKGSFSTLEIQRTEQGDSAMYLCASSLPGALQETQYFGPGTRLLVL.

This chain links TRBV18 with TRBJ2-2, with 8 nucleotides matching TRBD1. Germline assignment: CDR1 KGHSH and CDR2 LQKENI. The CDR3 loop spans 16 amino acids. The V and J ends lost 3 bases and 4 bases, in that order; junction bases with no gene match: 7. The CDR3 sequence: CASSPQTGALTGELFF. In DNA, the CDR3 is TGTGCCAGCTCACCCCAGACAGGGGCACTCACCGGGGAGCTGTTTTTT.

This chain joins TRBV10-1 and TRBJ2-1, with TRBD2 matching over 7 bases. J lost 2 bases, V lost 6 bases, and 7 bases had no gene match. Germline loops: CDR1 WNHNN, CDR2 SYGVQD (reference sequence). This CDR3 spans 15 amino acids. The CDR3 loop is CASSSGTKAYNEQFF. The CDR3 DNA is TGCGCCAGCAGCTCCGGGACTAAGGCCTACAATGAGCAGTTCTTC.

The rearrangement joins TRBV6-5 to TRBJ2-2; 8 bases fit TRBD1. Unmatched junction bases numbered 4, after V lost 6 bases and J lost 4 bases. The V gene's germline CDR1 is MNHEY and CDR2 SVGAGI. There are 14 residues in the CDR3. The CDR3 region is CASRKTGGTGELFF. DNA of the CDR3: TGTGCCAGCAGAAAAACAGGGGGCACCGGGGAGCTGTTTTTT.

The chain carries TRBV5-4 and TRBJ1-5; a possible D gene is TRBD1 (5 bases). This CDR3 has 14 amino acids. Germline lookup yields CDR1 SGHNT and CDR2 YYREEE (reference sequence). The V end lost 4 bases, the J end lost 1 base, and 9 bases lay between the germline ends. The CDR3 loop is CASSRGGSNQPQHF. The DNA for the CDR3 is TGTGCCAGCAGCCGGGGGGGAAGCAATCAGCCCCAGCATTTT.

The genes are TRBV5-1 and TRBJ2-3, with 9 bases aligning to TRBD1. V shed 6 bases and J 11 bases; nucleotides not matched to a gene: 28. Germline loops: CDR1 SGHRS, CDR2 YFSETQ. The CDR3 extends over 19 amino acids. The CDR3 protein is CASTPTLASGTGQLGGQYF. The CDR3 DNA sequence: TGCGCCAGCACACCTACCCTCGCCTCCGGGACAGGGCAGCTTGGGGGGCAGTATTTT.

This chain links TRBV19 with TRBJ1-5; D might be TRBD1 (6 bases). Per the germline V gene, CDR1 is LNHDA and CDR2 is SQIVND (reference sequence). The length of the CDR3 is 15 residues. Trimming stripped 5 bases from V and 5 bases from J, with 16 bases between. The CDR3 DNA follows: TGTGCCAGTAGTCCCGTGGGGGGGGCTTATCAGCCCCAGCATTTT. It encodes CASSPVGGAYQPQHF.

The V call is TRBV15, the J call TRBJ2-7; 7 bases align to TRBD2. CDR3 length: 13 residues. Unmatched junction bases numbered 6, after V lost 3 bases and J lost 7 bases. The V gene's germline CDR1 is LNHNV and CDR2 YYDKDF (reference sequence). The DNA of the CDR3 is TGTGCCACCAGCAGGAGGCAGGGAGGGGAGCAGTACTTC. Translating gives CATSRRQGGEQYF.

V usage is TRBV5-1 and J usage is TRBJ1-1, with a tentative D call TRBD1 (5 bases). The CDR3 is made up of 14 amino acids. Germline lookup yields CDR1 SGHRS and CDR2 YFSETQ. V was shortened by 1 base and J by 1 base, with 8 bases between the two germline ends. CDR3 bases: TGCGCCAGCAGCTTGTGGGGCAAGAACACTGAAGCTTTCTTT. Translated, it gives CASSLWGKNTEAFF.

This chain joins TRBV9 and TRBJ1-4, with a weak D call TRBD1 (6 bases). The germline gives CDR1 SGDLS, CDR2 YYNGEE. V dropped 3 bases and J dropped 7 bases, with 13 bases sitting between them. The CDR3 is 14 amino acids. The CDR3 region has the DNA TGTGCCAGCAGCGCCGGGGGGGCGGGTGAAAAACTGTTTTTT. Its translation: CASSAGGAGEKLFF.

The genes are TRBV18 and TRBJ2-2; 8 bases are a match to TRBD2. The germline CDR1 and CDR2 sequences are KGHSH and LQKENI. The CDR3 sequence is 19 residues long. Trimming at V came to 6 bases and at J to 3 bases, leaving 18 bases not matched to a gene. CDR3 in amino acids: CASSLGRLILAEHTGELFF. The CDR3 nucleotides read TGTGCCAGCTCCTTGGGCAGGTTGATACTAGCGGAACACACCGGGGAGCTGTTTTTT.

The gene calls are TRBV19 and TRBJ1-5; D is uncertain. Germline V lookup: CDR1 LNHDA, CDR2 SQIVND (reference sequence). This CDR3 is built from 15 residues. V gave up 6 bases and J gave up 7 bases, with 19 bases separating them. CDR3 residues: CASREPGSTHQPQHF. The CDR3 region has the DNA TGTGCCAGTAGGGAGCCGGGATCCACACACCAGCCCCAGCATTTT.

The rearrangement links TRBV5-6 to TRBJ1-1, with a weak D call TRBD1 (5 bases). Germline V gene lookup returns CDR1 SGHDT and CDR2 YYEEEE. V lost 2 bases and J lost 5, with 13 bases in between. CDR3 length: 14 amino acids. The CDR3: CASSFPTGGTEAFF. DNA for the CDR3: TGTGCCAGCAGCTTCCCGACGGGGGGAACTGAAGCTTTCTTT.

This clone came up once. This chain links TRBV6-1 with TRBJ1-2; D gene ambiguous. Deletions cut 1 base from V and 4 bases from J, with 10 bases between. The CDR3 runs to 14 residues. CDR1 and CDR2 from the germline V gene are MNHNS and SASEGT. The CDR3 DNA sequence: TGTGCCAGCAGTGAAGAGGTAGCCATCTATGGCTACACCTTC. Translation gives CASSEEVAIYGYTF.

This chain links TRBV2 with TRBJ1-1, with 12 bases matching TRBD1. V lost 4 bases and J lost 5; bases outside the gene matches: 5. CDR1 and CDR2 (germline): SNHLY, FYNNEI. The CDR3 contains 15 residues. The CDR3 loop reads CASSVRDRGHTEAFF. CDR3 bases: TGTGCCAGCAGTGTTAGGGACAGGGGGCATACTGAAGCTTTCTTT.

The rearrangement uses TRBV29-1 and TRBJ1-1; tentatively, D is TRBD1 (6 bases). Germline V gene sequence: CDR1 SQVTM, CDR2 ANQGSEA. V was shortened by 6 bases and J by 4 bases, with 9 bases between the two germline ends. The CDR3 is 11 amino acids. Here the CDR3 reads CSVRTATEAFF. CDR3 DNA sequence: TGCAGCGTGCGGACAGCCACTGAAGCTTTCTTT.

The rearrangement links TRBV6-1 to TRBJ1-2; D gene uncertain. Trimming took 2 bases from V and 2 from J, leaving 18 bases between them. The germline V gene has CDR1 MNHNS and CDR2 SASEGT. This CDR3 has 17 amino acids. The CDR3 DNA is TGTGCCAGCAGTGAACGAGACACTTCATACCCAAACTATGGCTACACCTTC. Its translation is CASSERDTSYPNYGYTF.

CDR3 residues: CASGLLAGVSYNEQFF. The CDR3 region has the DNA TGTGCTAGTGGTTTGTTGGCCGGGGTCTCCTACAATGAGCAGTTCTTC. V usage is TRBV12-5 and J usage is TRBJ2-1, with D possibly being TRBD2 (5 bases). The CDR3 contains 16 residues. V shed 2 bases and J shed 0 bases, with 11 bases lying between them. Germline loops: CDR1 LGHNT, CDR2 FRNRAP. Complete variable domain (other parts from reference TRBV12-5 and TRBJ2-1): DARVTQTPRHKVTEMGQEVTMRCQPILGHNTVFWYRQTMMQGLELLAYFRNRAPLDDSGMPKDRFSAEMPDATLATLKIQPSEPRDSAVYFCASGLLAGVSYNEQFFGPGTRLTVL.

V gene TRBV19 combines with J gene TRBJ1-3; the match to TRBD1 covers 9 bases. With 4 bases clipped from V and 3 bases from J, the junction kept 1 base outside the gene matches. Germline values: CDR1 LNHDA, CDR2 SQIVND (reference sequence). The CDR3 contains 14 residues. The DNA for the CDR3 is TGTGCCAGTAGTAGGACAGGGGATGGAAACACCATATATTTT. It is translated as CASSRTGDGNTIYF.

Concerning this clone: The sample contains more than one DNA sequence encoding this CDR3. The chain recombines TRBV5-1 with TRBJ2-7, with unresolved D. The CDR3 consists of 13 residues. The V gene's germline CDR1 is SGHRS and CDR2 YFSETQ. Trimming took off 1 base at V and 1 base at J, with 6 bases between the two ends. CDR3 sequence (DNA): TGCGCCAGCAGCTTGCTAGGTTCCTACGAGCAGTACTTC. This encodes CASSLLGSYEQYF.